This T cell receptor beta chain came from a study of T cell responses to AZD1222 COVID-19 vaccine. Study results and caveats: Among the donors, most were white British and more were female, and clonal diversity was possibly underestimated. Spike-specific TCR breadth and depth rose after two AZD1222 doses. Seropositive at baseline were only a handful of AZD1222 recipients.

After removal of 2 bases from V and 3 bases from J, the junction contained 9 bases not matched to a gene. Germline assignment: CDR1 MDHEN and CDR2 SYDVKM. The CDR3 runs 16 residues. A note on this clone: Its antigen is still unknown.

TCRdb's table, derived via immunoSEQ multiplex PCR, lists solely in-frame clones and lacks some. This table holds 65,000 to 75,000 clones, less than 85% found once. The chain employs TRBV28 and TRBJ2-7; 8 nucleotides line up with TRBD1. The TCR comes from an adult who received the AZD1222 COVID-19 vaccine. This sample comprised peripheral blood, obtained 28 days after the second AZD1222 dose. The CDR3 loop reads CASSLSHRGEGYEQYF. The CDR3 DNA follows: TGTGCCAGCAGTTTAAGTCACAGGGGGGAAGGCTACGAGCAGTACTTC.